The present T cell receptor beta chain was sequenced within a study of shared clonotypes between healthy human individuals. Study as a whole: Each donor contributed plates that comprised three CD4 naive, three CD4 memory, two CD8 naive and one CD8 memory.

Profiled with immunoSEQ multiplex PCR; TCRdb holds only in-frame clones, not every one. This table has 2 million to 2.5 million clones, approximately 96% appearing once. In the case of this clone: Other DNA variants within this sample encode the same CDR3.

The CDR3 contains 14 residues. Looked up from germline, CDR1 is SGHRS and CDR2 is YFSETQ. Trimming stripped 0 bases from V and 4 bases from J, with 10 bases between. The gene calls are TRBV5-1 and TRBJ1-1; D unresolved. The specimen was naive CD4+ T cells sorted from blood. Stated subset: CD45RA+ positively selected. The TCR comes from a man aged 18 to 30 in good health. This CDR3 is CASSLGGVGTEAFF. The DNA of the CDR3 is TGCGCCAGCAGCTTGGGCGGGGTGGGCACTGAAGCTTTCTTT.